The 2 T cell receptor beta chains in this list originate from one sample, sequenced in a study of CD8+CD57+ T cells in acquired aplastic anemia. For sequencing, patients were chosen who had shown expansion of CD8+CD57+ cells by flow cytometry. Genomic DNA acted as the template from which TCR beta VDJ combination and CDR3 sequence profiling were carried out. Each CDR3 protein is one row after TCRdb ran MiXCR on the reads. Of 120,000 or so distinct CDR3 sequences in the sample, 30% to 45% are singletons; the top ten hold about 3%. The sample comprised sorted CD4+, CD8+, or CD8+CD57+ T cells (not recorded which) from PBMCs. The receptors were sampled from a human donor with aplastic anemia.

CDR3 nucleotides: TGCGCCAGCAGCCAAGATCCGGGGGGGCTTCTGGAGACCCAGTACTTC. Residues: CASSQDPGGLLETQYF. The J gene is TRBJ2-5, the V gene TRBV4-1; 8 bases are shared with TRBD2. The CDR3 is made up of 16 amino acids. CDR1 is MGHRA and CDR2 is YSYEKL in the germline V gene. J was trimmed by 5 bases and V by 0 bases; bases with no gene match: 8.

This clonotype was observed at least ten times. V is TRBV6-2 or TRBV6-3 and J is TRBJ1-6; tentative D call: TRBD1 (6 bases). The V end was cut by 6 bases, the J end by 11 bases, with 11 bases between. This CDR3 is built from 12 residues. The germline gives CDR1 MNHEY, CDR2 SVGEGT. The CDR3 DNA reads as TGTGCCAGCAGGCCGGGACACCCACCCCTCCACTTT. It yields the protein CASRPGHPPLHF.